Detailed here is one T cell receptor beta chain. This clonotype was found many times. What antigen it recognizes has not been identified. The input lacks base qualities; no much larger clone sits a single base away. TCR beta CDR3 regions were amplified from RNA transcripts. A first-round RT-PCR of the TCR CDR3 used the HTBI primer set with the Qiagen OneStep RT-PCR kit. Libraries were constructed in a second round of multiplex PCR, after which size selection and purification were carried out. The libraries were sequenced on an Illumina HiSeq2000 using paired-end 100 bp reads. As for the original processing: SOAPnuke was used to process the raw data, removing reads that contained adapters or uncalled bases, had a mean Phred below 15, or lacked an exact match to the constant primer or identifier. COPE v1.2.5 was used to merge the high-quality paired reads, and each unique nucleotide sequence was defined as a clonotype. MiTCR v1.1 was used to align clonotypes to the IMGT TRBV, TRBD and TRBJ reference segments. Analysis was restricted to V-J combinations with a frequency above 0.0001, which covered roughly 99% of repertoires. A TCS score was defined as the ratio of F50 (clonal expansion) to E x V (chaos), with BLOSUM62-based TCRdist applied between CDR3 peptides within each V-J. Welch's t-statistics and random forest reduced several hundred V-J features to 13, which were used in a naive Bayes classifier (R e1071). TCRdb ran its own pipeline on the public reads, namely fastp trimming at Q25 and MiXCR clone calling, and kept in-frame beta chains. One record per CDR3 amino acid sequence lists the most common genes and DNA. These V and J calls derive from TCRdb rather than the authors' analysis. The table for this sample lists 550,000 to 600,000 distinct CDR3 sequences; 16% of them were counted only once. The biggest ten clones account for around 19% of the sample.

The sample belongs to a study of T cells in Graves' hyperthyroidism and ophthalmopathy (dated by TCRdb to between 2018 and 2021). Background on the whole study: Peripheral blood was collected at initial diagnosis, before any treatment. The 80 to 100 discovery patients were randomly divided into training and test sets at a 7:3 ratio. Whether ophthalmopathy could be predicted prospectively was tested in an independent validation cohort made up of about 20 hyperthyroidism patients plus 17 patients who later progressed to ophthalmopathy. The study also compared thyroid tissue and blood T-cell repertoires from roughly six Graves' hyperthyroidism patients. TCR Vbeta CDR3 sequencing of approximately 140 peripheral blood samples (about 45 ophthalmopathy, 75 hyperthyroidism and some 17 progressor patients) is reported in the paper. To identify distinguishing TCR V-J signatures, a discovery cohort of around 100 patients was used, comprising 43 with Graves' ophthalmopathy and 55 to 65 with stable Graves' hyperthyroidism. Once sampling was done, hyperthyroidism patients were given methimazole at a starting dose of 30 mg daily, whereas ophthalmopathy patients were given high-dose intravenous methylprednisolone.

Stable Graves' hyperthyroidism was defined as no progression to ophthalmopathy during 18 months of follow-up. Hyperthyroidism patients were aged 18 to 65 years and newly diagnosed, with disease duration of less than 2 months. Any patient with an uncontrolled infection, another autoimmune disease, pregnancy or lactation was excluded. Diagnoses relied on clinical symptoms, serum thyroxine and TRAb, thyroid ultrasound and orbital computed tomography. Ficoll-Paque density gradient centrifugation was used to isolate PBMCs from 10 ml of fresh peripheral blood. Trizol reagent was used to extract total RNA, and RNA quality was then checked on an Agilent 2100 Bioanalyzer. Overall study outcomes, separate from this receptor: Sample size was not statistically predetermined, and blinding of investigators to group allocation was not performed. Ophthalmopathy was separated from stable hyperthyroidism by a 13 V-J signature model, with approximately 89% sensitivity and about 84% specificity obtained in cross-validation and 80%/75% obtained in testing. Blood samples also contained most of the expanded thyroid clonotypes (frequency above 0.001), which suggests that blood repertoires may reflect thyroid immune responses. In validation, progression to ophthalmopathy was predicted by the model with 70.59% sensitivity and roughly 76% specificity, a median of roughly 6 months before onset.

The source material was blood. The source of this sequence is a woman between 18 and 29 years old with Graves' hyperthyroidism.

The DNA reads TGCAGTGCTAGACAGGGGGCGCGGAACACTGAAGCTTTCTTT. It specifies CSARQGARNTEAFF. The chain couples TRBV20-1 to TRBJ1-1; 8 middle bases align to TRBD1. CDR1 and CDR2, per the germline V gene (reference sequence), are DFQATT and SNEGSKA. Here V drops 2 bases and J drops 1 base, and the junction holds 3 bases not matched to any gene. Taken from cysteine to phenylalanine, the CDR3 has 14 residues. This entry keeps only the CDR3 DNA: 42 bases, framed from base 1.